This is a list of T cell receptor beta chains from one sample in a study of control samples from healthy donors and cancer patients. TCRdb's table, derived via immunoSEQ multiplex PCR, lists solely in-frame clones and lacks some. The table has about 170,000 clones, about 91% seen once; the top ten hold approximately 4.9%. Sequencing was performed on blood. The receptors were sampled from a woman in her 30s in good health. Each CDR3 is given without its conserved first and last residue. The D gene is left open where the match is weak.

j_call: TRBJ1-4; d_call: .; v_call: TRBV2; cdr3_aa: ASSEGPGTNEKLF
j_call: TRBJ1-2; d_call: .; v_call: TRBV4-1; cdr3_aa: ASSQDLPYGYT
j_call: TRBJ2-3; d_call: .; v_call: TRBV6-5; cdr3_aa: ARHRTGSPQVD
j_call: TRBJ2-2; d_call: .; v_call: TRBV30; cdr3_aa: AWSVRRAGELF
j_call: TRBJ1-1; d_call: TRBD1; v_call: TRBV7-9; cdr3_aa: ASSLSRTGPNTEAF
j_call: TRBJ2-1; d_call: TRBD2; v_call: TRBV7-8; cdr3_aa: ASSLLAGGHEQF
j_call: TRBJ2-3; d_call: TRBD2; v_call: TRBV5-1; cdr3_aa: ASSLKGLVTDTQY
j_call: TRBJ1-2; d_call: .; v_call: TRBV27; cdr3_aa: ASSLNMGGRTPLGYT
j_call: TRBJ2-1; d_call: .; v_call: TRBV6-1; cdr3_aa: ASSEPGRPYNEQF
j_call: TRBJ2-5; d_call: .; v_call: TRBV12-3/TRBV12-4; cdr3_aa: ASSVTEETQY